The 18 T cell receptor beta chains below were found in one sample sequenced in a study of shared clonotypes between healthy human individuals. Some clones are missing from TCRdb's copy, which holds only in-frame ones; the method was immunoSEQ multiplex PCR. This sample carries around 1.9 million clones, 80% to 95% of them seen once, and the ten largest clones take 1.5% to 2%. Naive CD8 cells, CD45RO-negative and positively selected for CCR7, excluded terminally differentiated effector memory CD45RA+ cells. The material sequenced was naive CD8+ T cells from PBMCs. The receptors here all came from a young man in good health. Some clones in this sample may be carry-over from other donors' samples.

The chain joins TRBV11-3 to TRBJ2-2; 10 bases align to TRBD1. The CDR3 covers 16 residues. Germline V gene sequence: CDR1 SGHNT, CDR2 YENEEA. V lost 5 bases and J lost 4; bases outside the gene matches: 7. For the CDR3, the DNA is TGTGCCAGCAGCCCGGCGGACAGGGGGTCCACCGGGGAGCTGTTTTTT. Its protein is CASSPADRGSTGELFF. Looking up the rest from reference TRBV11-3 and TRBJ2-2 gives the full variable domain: EAGVVQSPRYKIIEKKQPVAFWCNPISGHNTLYWYLQNLGQGPELLIRYENEEAVDDSQLPKDRFSAERLKGVDSTLKIQPAELGDSAVYLCASSPADRGSTGELFFGEGSRLTVL.

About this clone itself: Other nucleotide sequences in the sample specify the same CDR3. As DNA, the CDR3 is TGTGCCAGCAGCGTAAGTAGCTCCTACGAGCAGTACTTC. This translates into CASSVSSSYEQYF. V and J are TRBV9 and TRBJ2-7, with D hard to call. Per germline, CDR1 SGDLS and CDR2 YYNGEE. Trimming pared 1 base from V and 0 bases from J, leaving 5 bases between. CDR3 length equals 13 residues.

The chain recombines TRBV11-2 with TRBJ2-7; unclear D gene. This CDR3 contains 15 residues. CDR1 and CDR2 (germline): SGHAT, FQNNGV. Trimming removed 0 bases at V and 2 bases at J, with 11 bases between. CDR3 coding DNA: TGTGCCAGCAGCTTAGATTTAGCCTCGGCCTACGAGCAGTACTTC. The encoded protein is CASSLDLASAYEQYF.

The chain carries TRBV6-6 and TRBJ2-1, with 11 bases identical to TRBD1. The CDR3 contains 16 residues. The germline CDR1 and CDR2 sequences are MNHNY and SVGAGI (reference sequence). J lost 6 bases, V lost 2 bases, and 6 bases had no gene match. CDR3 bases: TGTGCCAGCAGTTACCCGGACAGGGGGCAATTCAATGAGCAGTTCTTC. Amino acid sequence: CASSYPDRGQFNEQFF.

Here the CDR3 DNA reads TGCGCCAGCAGCCCCGGGACGGCCGCCGGGCCCCAGCATTTT. Its translation is CASSPGTAAGPQHF. The chain combines TRBV4-1 with TRBJ1-5; TRBD1 is a possible D gene (5 bases). CDR3 length equals 14 residues. V was cut by 4 bases and J by 9 bases, with 16 bases left in between. Germline lookup yields CDR1 MGHRA and CDR2 YSYEKL.

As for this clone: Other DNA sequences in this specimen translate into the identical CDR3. In DNA, the CDR3 is TGTGCCAGCAGGGGCGGGCCCTACGAGCAGTACTTC. This encodes CASRGGPYEQYF. The V gene is TRBV27, the J gene TRBJ2-7, with D possibly TRBD2 on 5 matching bases. CDR3 length equals 12 residues. Deletions cut 6 bases from V and 2 bases from J, with 8 bases between. Looked up from germline, CDR1 is MNHEY and CDR2 is SMNVEV (reference sequence).

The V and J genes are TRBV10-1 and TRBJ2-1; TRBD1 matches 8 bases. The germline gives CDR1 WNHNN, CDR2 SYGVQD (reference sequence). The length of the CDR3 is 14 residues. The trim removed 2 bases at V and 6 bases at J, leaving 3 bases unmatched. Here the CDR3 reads CASSETGGSNEQFF. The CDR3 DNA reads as TGCGCCAGCAGTGAGACAGGGGGGAGCAATGAGCAGTTCTTC.

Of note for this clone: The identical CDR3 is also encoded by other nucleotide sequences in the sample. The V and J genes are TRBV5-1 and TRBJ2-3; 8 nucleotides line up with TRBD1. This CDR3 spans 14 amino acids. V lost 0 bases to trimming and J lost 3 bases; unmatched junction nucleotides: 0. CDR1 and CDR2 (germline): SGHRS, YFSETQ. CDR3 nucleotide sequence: TGCGCCAGCAGCTTGGACAGGGGGACAGATACGCAGTATTTT. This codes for CASSLDRGTDTQYF.

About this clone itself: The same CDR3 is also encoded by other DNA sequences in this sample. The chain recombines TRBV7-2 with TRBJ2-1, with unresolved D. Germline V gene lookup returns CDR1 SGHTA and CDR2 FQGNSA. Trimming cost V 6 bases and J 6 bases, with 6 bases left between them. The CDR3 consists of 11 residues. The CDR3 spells CASRVGNEQFF. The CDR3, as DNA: TGTGCCAGCAGGGTTGGCAATGAGCAGTTCTTC.

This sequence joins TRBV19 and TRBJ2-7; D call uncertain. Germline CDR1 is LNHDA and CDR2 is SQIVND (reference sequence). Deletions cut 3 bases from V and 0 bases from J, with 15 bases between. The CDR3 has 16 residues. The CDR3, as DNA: TGTGCCAGTAGTATGGCCTATGAAGGGAACTCCTACGAGCAGTACTTC. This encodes CASSMAYEGNSYEQYF.

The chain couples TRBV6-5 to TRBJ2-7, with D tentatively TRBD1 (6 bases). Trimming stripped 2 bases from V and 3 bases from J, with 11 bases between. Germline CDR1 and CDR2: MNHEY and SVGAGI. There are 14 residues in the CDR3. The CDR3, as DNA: TGTGCCAGCAGTTACGAACAGGGTTACTACGAGCAGTACTTC. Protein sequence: CASSYEQGYYEQYF.

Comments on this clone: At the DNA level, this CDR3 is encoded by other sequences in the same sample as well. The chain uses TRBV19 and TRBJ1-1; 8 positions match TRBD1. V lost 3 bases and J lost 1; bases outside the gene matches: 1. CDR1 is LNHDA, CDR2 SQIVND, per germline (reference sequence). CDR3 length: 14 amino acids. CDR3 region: CASSIGQGNTEAFF. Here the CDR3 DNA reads TGTGCCAGTAGTATTGGACAGGGGAACACTGAAGCTTTCTTT.

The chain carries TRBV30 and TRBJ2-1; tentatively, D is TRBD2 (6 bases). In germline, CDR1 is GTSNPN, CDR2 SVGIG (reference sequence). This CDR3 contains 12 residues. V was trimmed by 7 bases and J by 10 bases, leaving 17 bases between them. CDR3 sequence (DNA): TGTGCCTTACTCATTTCGGGGGACGAGCAGTTCTTC. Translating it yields CALLISGDEQFF.

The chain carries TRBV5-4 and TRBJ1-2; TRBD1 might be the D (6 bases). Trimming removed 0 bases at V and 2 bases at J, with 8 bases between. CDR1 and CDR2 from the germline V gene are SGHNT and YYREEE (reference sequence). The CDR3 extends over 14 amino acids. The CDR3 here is CASSLEGDNYGYTF. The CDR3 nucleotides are TGTGCCAGCAGCTTGGAGGGGGACAACTATGGCTACACCTTC.

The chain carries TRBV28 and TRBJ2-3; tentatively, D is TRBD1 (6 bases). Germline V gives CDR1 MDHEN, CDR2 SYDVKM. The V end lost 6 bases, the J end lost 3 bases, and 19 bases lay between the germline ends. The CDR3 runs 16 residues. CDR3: CASSPVRDNETDTQYF. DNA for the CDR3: TGTGCCAGCAGCCCTGTAAGGGACAATGAAACAGATACGCAGTATTTT.

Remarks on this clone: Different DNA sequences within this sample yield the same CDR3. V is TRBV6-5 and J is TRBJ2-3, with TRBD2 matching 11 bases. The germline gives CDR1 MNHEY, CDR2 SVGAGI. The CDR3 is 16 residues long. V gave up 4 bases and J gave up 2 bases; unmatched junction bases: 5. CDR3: CASSSRLAGSTDTQYF. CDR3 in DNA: TGTGCCAGCAGTTCGAGACTAGCGGGATCCACAGATACGCAGTATTTT.

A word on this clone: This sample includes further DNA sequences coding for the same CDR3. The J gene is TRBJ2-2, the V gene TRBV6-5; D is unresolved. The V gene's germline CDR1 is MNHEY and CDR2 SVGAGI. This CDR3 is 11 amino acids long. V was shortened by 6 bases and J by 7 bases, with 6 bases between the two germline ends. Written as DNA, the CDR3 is TGTGCCAGCAGCCCGGGCGGGGAGCTGTTTTTT. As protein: CASSPGGELFF.

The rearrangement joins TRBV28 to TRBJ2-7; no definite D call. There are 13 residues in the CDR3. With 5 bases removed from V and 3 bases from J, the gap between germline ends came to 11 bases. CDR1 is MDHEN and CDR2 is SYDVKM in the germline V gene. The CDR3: CASSRVIVYEQYF. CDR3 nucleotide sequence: TGTGCCAGCAGTCGCGTGATTGTCTACGAGCAGTACTTC.